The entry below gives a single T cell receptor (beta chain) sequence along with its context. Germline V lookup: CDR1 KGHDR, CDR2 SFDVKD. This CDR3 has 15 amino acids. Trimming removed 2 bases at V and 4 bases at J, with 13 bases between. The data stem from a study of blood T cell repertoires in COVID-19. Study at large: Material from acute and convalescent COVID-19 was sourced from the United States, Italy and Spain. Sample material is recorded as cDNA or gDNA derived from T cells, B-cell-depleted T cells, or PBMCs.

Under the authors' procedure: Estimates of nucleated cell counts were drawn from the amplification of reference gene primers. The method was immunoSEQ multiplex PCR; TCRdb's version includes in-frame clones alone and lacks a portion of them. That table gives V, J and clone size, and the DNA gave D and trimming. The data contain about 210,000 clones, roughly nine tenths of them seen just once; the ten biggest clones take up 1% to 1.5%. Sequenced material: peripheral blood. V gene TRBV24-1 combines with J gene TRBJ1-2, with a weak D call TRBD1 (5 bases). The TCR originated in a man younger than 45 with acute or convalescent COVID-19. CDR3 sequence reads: CATSDSWGGSYGYTF. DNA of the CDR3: TGTGCCACCAGTGATTCCTGGGGGGGATCCTATGGCTACACCTTC.